Following are 15 T cell receptor beta chains from one sample sequenced in a study of T cell responses to AZD1222 COVID-19 vaccine. Assay: immunoSEQ multiplex PCR; the TCRdb copy retains only in-frame clones and omits some. Of about 94,000 clones in the sample, around nine tenths were seen once. Sequencing used peripheral blood, obtained on day 0 of AZD1222 vaccination. The receptors stem from an adult in good health.

The V gene is TRBV10-2, the J gene TRBJ2-5; D may match TRBD1 or TRBD2 (5 bases each). Germline V gives CDR1 WSHSY, CDR2 SAAADI. This CDR3 is built from 15 residues. V shed 3 bases and J shed 7 bases, with 18 bases lying between them. CDR3 amino acids: CASSEGVGVGGTQYF. CDR3 nucleotides: TGCGCCAGCAGTGAAGGAGTAGGGGTTGGGGGGACCCAGTACTTC.

The J gene is TRBJ1-1, the V gene TRBV6-5; 10 nucleotides line up with TRBD1. The germline V gene encodes CDR1 MNHEY and CDR2 SVGAGI. The CDR3 totals 15 residues. With V trimmed by 4 bases and J by 4 bases, 6 bases remained unmatched. This CDR3 reads CASSFDRGPATEAFF. The DNA of the CDR3 is TGTGCCAGCAGTTTCGACAGGGGGCCGGCCACTGAAGCTTTCTTT.

The CDR3, as DNA: TGCGCCAGCAGCCAAGGAAGCGAGATCTCTGGAAACACCATATATTTT. It is translated as CASSQGSEISGNTIYF. This chain joins TRBV4-1 and TRBJ1-3; D gene uncertain. CDR3 length: 16 residues. V was shortened by 1 base and J by 0 bases, with 10 bases between the two germline ends. Germline CDR1 is MGHRA and CDR2 is YSYEKL.

The chain joins TRBV6-5 to TRBJ1-2; possible D gene TRBD1, 6 bases. V lost 0 bases to trimming and J lost 4 bases, with 12 bases between them. This CDR3 spans 15 amino acids. Germline CDR1 and CDR2: MNHEY and SVGAGI. The CDR3 DNA reads as TGTGCCAGCAGTTACTCGCATGGGGGGCTCTATGGCTACACCTTC. Translation: CASSYSHGGLYGYTF.

About this clone itself: The junction differs from germline at one of its ends, possibly a read error. The J gene is TRBJ2-5, the V gene TRBV18; 9 bases map to TRBD1. Germline V gene lookup returns CDR1 KGHSH and CDR2 LQKENI. This CDR3 has 16 residues. For the CDR3, the DNA is TGTGCCGGCTCACCGGGGACAGGGAGGACCAAAGAGACCCAGTACTTC. It codes for CAGSPGTGRTKETQYF.

The gene calls are TRBV19 and TRBJ1-6; 8 nucleotides match TRBD1. Per the germline V gene, CDR1 is LNHDA and CDR2 is SQIVND (reference sequence). Germline trimming cut 4 bases from V and 9 bases from J; bases unmatched to any gene: 14. The CDR3 loop spans 17 amino acids. The CDR3: CASSSGLSGTGSSPLHF. In DNA form, the CDR3 reads TGTGCCAGTAGTAGCGGACTCTCCGGGACAGGCAGTTCACCCCTCCACTTT. Full variable domain (remainder filled in from reference TRBV19 and TRBJ1-6): DGGITQSPKYLFRKEGQNVTLSCEQNLNHDAMYWYRQDPGQGLRLIYYSQIVNDFQKGDIAEGYSVSREKKESFPLTVTSAQKNPTAFYLCASSSGLSGTGSSPLHFGNGTRLTVT.

There are a few counts of this clone. V usage is TRBV21-1 and J usage is TRBJ1-1; the table calls TRBD1, which could not be checked here. TRBV21-1 is marked as a pseudogene. The CDR3 runs to 15 residues. The CDR3 DNA reads as TGTGCCAGCAGCGAGGACAGGGGGCTTGGCACTGAAGCTTTCTTT. As protein: CASSEDRGLGTEAFF.

The chain combines TRBV3-1 (or the pseudogene TRBV3-2) with TRBJ2-5; tentatively, D is TRBD1 (5 bases). Germline values: CDR1 LGHDT, CDR2 YNNKEL (reference sequence). CDR3 length: 15 residues. Trimming cost V 4 bases and J 4 bases, with 16 bases left between them. This chain's CDR3 is CASSRAQGGVETQYF. CDR3 bases: TGTGCCAGCAGCCGCGCCCAGGGTGGCGTAGAGACCCAGTACTTC.

V and J are TRBV6-1 and TRBJ2-7; D possibly corresponds to TRBD1 (6 bases). The length of the CDR3 is 16 residues. Germline V gives CDR1 MNHNS, CDR2 SASEGT. Trimming left V 3 bases short and J 0 bases short, with 15 bases between. Here the CDR3 reads CASSDARRGSSYEQYF. CDR3 sequence (DNA): TGTGCCAGCAGTGATGCTCGCAGGGGAAGCTCCTACGAGCAGTACTTC.

This chain joins TRBV6-5 and TRBJ1-1, with D possibly TRBD1 on 6 matching bases. The V gene lost 8 bases and the J gene lost 3 bases, with 13 bases spanning the gap. Germline CDR1 reads MNHEY; CDR2 reads SVGAGI. This CDR3 comprises 13 residues. The CDR3 spells CASRRGKDTEAFF. CDR3 sequence (DNA): TGTGCCAGCCGCAGGGGAAAAGACACTGAAGCTTTCTTT.

The genes are TRBV19 and TRBJ1-5, with 9 bases aligning to TRBD1. The V segment lost 4 bases and the J segment 5 bases; nucleotides outside the gene matches: 6. This CDR3 has 15 residues. In germline, CDR1 is LNHDA, CDR2 SQIVND (reference sequence). As DNA, the CDR3 is TGTGCCAGTAGTACAGACAGGGGGGGCGATCAGCCCCAGCATTTT. Translating it yields CASSTDRGGDQPQHF.

This clone was recorded a few times. J is TRBJ2-2 and V is TRBV5-1; D is undetermined. There are 16 residues in the CDR3. V was cut by 0 bases and J by 5 bases, with 14 bases left in between. CDR1 and CDR2 (germline): SGHRS, YFSETQ. The CDR3 coding sequence is TGCGCCAGCAGCTTGGCCGACGGCGGAGAAACCGGGGAGCTGTTTTTT. Its protein product is CASSLADGGETGELFF.

The rearrangement links TRBV11-2 to TRBJ2-1, with 7 bases lining up with TRBD2. V shed 2 bases and J 0 bases; nucleotides not matched to a gene: 1. CDR1 SGHAT and CDR2 FQNNGV come from the germline V gene. The CDR3 loop spans 15 amino acids. The CDR3 DNA follows: TGTGCCAGCAGCTTATGGGGGGGCTCCTACAATGAGCAGTTCTTC. Translated, it gives CASSLWGGSYNEQFF.

The chain recombines TRBV20-1 with TRBJ1-2, with D hard to call. Deletions cut 8 bases from V and 6 bases from J, with 13 bases between. CDR3 length equals 11 residues. Germline V lookup: CDR1 DFQATT, CDR2 SNEGSKA (reference sequence). The CDR3 DNA sequence: TGCAGTTCCCAGAGAGGAAATGGCTACACCTTC. Its protein product is CSSQRGNGYTF.

The V and J genes are TRBV6-5 and TRBJ1-3, with no clear D. Trimming shortened V by 6 bases and J by 0 bases, and 6 bases separated the two germline ends. Germline V gene data show CDR1 as MNHEY and CDR2 as SVGAGI. The CDR3 is 13 amino acids. The CDR3 reads CASSYNSGNTIYF. CDR3 bases: TGTGCCAGCAGCTATAACTCTGGAAACACCATATATTTT.